Listed here is a single TCR beta chain. This sample is drawn from a study of blood T cell repertoires in COVID-19. Turning to the study itself: Specimens from acute and convalescent COVID-19 originated in the United States, Italy and Spain.

In the original processing: Amplification from reference gene primers served as the basis for estimated nucleated cell counts. Using immunoSEQ multiplex PCR, the repertoire was profiled, and TCRdb retains in-frame clones only, with some absent. Clone size and the V and J calls come from that table; the DNA yielded D and trimming. The table lists hundreds of thousands of clones, roughly 81% of them singletons, with around 7% in the top ten. Seattle cases were enrolled at active infection and followed longitudinally. The TCR was taken from a woman of 80 years or more with COVID-19, enrolled during active disease. The material sequenced was peripheral blood.

Written as DNA, the CDR3 is TGTGCCAGCTACCTGCAGGGGAGAGCTGAAGCTTTCTTT. This codes for CASYLQGRAEAFF. This chain uses TRBV6-5 with TRBJ1-1; maybe TRBD1 (6 bases). Trimming pared 8 bases from V and 6 bases from J, leaving 16 bases between. In germline, CDR1 is MNHEY, CDR2 SVGAGI. The CDR3 runs to 13 residues.